This T cell receptor (beta chain) emerged from a study of blood T cell repertoires in COVID-19. Study details: T cells, B-cell-depleted T cells, or PBMCs supplied cDNA or gDNA.

The data were produced by immunoSEQ multiplex PCR, yet TCRdb's version contains in-frame clones alone and is incomplete. The sample consists of 180,000 or so clones, 65% to 90% of them appearing once. Germline lookup yields CDR1 SGHKS and CDR2 YYEKEE (reference sequence). Trimming cost V 0 bases and J 0 bases, with 10 bases left between them. The CDR3 totals 15 residues. This clonotype originated in a man aged 60-69 years with acute or convalescent COVID-19. This chain links TRBV5-5 with TRBJ2-7, with a possible D match to TRBD2 (6 bases). The sequencing sample was made of peripheral blood. CDR3 DNA: TGTGCCAGCAGCTTGGCGCTAGCGCTCTCCTACGAGCAGTACTTC. Its protein product is CASSLALALSYEQYF.